This record covers a single T cell receptor (beta chain). Its antigen is undetermined. A J-beta primer mix and a sample-barcoded 5' primer were used in a second PCR of roughly 6 to 11 cycles. One entry per CDR3 protein, called by TCRdb with MiXCR from the 5' RACE reads. The sample lists hundreds of thousands of distinct CDR3 sequences, 45% to 50% occurring once. Donors were healthy Caucasian individuals from Russia aged about 6 to 100. Each individual donor underwent a draw of 8 to 10 milliliters of peripheral blood. This specimen belongs to a study of blood T cells in healthy people across ages. Notes on the study in general: Researchers deemed the diversity estimates from one million T cells underestimates. Per million T cells, TCR beta diversity dropped roughly linearly as age increased.

The sample was blood. The TCR originated in a woman aged 60 to 75 in good health.

CDR3 amino acids: CASSQDWAGGRTDTQYF. DNA for the CDR3: TGTGCCAGCAGCCAAGATTGGGCAGGGGGCAGAACAGATACGCAGTATTTT. The J gene is TRBJ2-3, the V gene TRBV4-2; 8 bases are a match to TRBD1. Trimming at V came to 0 bases and at J to 3 bases, leaving 8 bases not matched to a gene. Looked up from germline, CDR1 is LGHNA and CDR2 is YNFKEQ. The CDR3 has 17 amino acids.